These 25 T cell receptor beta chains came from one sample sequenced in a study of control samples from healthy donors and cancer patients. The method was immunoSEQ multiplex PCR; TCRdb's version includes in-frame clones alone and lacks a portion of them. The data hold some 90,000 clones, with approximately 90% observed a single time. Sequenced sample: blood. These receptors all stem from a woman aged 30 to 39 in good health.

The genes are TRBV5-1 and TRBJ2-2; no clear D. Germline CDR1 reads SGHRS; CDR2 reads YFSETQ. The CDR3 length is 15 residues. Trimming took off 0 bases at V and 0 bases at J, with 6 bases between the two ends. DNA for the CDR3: TGCGCCAGCAGCTTGGACGGGTCGAACACCGGGGAGCTGTTTTTT. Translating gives CASSLDGSNTGELFF.

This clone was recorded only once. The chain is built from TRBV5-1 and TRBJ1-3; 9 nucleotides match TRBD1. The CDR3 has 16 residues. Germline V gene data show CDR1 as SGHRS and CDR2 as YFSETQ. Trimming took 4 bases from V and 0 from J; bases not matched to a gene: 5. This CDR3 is CASSDGTGNSGNTIYF. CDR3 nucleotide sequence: TGCGCCAGCAGCGACGGGACAGGGAACTCTGGAAACACCATATATTTT.

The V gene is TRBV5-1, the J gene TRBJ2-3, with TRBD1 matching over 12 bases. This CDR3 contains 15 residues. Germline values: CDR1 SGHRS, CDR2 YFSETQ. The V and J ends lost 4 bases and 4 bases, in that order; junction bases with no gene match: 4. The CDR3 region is CASSPGQGAPDTQYF. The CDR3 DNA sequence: TGCGCCAGCAGCCCGGGACAGGGGGCCCCAGATACGCAGTATTTT. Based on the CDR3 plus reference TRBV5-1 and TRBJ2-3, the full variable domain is KAGVTQTPRYLIKTRGQQVTLSCSPISGHRSVSWYQQTPGQGLQFLFEYFSETQRNKGNFPGRFSGRQFSNSRSEMNVSTLELGDSALYLCASSPGQGAPDTQYFGPGTRLTVL.

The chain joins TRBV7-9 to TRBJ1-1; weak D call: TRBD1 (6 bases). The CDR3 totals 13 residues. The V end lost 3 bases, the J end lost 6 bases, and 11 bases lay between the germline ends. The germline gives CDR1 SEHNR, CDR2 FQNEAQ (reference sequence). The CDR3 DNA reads TGTGCCAGCAGCTTTACAGGGTTGGCTGAAGCTTTCTTT. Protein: CASSFTGLAEAFF.

The CDR3 DNA reads as TGTGCCAGCAGTTTAGCGGGACTGACCTCCTACGAGCAGTACTTC. It translates to CASSLAGLTSYEQYF. The J gene is TRBJ2-7, the V gene TRBV27; the D gene is possibly TRBD2 (6 bases). V was clipped by 2 bases and J by 0 bases, with 11 bases between them. The CDR3 extends over 15 amino acids. Germline V CDR1 and CDR2: MNHEY, SMNVEV (reference sequence).

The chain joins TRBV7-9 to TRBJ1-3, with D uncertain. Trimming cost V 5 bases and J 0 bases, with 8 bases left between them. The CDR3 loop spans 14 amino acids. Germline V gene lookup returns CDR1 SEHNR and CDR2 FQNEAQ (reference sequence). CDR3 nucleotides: TGTGCCAGCAGCCTGATCCGCTCTGGAAACACCATATATTTT. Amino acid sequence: CASSLIRSGNTIYF.

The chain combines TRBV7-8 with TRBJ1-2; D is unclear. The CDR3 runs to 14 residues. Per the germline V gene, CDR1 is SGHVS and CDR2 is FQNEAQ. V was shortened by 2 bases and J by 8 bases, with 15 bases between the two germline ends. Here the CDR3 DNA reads TGTGCCAGCAGCTTAAACCCTCAATTACGGGGCTACACCTTC. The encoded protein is CASSLNPQLRGYTF.

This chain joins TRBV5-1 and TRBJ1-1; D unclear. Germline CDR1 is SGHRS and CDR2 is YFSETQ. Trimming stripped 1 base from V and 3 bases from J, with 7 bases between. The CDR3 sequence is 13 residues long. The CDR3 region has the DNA TGCGCCAGCAGCTTGCCCCAGGACACTGAAGCTTTCTTT. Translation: CASSLPQDTEAFF.

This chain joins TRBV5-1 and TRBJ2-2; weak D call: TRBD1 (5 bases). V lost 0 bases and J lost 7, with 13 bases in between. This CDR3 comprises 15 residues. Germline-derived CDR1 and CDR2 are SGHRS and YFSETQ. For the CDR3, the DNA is TGCGCCAGCAGCTTGGCAGGGCAGTCTGTCGGGGAGCTGTTTTTT. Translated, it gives CASSLAGQSVGELFF.

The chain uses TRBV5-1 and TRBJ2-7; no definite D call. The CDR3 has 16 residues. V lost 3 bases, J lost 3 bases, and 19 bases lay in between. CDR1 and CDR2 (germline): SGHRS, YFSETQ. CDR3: CASSSTQTKRDYEQYF. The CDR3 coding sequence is TGCGCCAGCAGCTCAACCCAAACTAAAAGGGACTACGAGCAGTACTTC.

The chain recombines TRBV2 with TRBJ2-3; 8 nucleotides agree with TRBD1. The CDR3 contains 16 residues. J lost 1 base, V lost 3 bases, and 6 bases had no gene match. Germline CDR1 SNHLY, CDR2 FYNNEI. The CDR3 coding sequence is TGTGCCAGCAGTGACGAGACAGGGGCCCGCACAGATACGCAGTATTTT. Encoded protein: CASSDETGARTDTQYF. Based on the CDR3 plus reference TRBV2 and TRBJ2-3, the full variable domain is EPEVTQTPSHQVTQMGQEVILRCVPISNHLYFYWYRQILGQKVEFLVSFYNNEISEKSEIFDDQFSVERPDGSNFTLKIRSTKLEDSAMYFCASSDETGARTDTQYFGPGTRLTVL.

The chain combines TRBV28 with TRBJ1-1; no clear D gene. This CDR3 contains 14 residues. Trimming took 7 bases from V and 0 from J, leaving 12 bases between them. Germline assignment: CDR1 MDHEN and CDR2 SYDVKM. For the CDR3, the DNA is TGTGCCAGCATTGGCGAAATCGTGAACACTGAAGCTTTCTTT. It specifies CASIGEIVNTEAFF.

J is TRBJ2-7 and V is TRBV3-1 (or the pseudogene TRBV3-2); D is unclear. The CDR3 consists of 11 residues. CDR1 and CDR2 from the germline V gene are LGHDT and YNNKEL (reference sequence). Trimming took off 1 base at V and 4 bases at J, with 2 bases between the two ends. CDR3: CASSQGYEQYF. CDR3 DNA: TGTGCCAGCAGCCAAGGGTACGAGCAGTACTTC.

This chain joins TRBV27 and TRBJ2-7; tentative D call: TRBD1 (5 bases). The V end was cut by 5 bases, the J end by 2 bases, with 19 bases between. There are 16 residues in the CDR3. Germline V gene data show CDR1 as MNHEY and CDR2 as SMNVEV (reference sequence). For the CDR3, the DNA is TGTGCCAGCAGTCCCCTTTCAAGTGGGGCCACCTACGAGCAGTACTTC. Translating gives CASSPLSSGATYEQYF.

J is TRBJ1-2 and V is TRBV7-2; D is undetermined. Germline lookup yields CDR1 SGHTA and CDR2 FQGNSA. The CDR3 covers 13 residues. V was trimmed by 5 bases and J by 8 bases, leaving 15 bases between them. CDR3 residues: CASSPRNGPGYTF. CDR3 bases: TGTGCCAGCAGCCCACGAAATGGACCCGGCTACACCTTC.

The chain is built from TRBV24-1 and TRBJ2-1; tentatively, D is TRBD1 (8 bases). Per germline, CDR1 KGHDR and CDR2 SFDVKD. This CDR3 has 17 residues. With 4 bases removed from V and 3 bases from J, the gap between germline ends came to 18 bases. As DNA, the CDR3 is TGTGCCACCAGTGACTCCATGGGGGGGACAGGCTACAATGAGCAGTTCTTC. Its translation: CATSDSMGGTGYNEQFF.

For the CDR3, the DNA is TGTGCCAGCAGCCGACAGGGGGAGACCTACGAGCAGTACTTC. Amino acid sequence: CASSRQGETYEQYF. The V and J genes are TRBV6-5 and TRBJ2-7; 9 nucleotides match TRBD1. J gave up 2 bases and V 6 bases, and 5 bases lay outside the gene matches. The CDR3 length is 14 residues. Germline V CDR1 and CDR2: MNHEY, SVGAGI.

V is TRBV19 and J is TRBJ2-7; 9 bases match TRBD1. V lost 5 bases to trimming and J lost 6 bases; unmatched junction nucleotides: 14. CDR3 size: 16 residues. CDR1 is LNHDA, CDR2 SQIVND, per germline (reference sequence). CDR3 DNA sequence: TGTGCCAGTAGTTCCGGGACAGGGAAGAGATTTTCCGAGCAGTACTTC. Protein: CASSSGTGKRFSEQYF.

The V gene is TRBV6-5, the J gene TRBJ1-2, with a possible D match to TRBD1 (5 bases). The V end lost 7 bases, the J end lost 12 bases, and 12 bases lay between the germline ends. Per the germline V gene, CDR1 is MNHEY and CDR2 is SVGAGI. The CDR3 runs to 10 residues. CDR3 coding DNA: TGTGCCAGCACCCAGGGTTTGGACACCTTC. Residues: CASTQGLDTF.

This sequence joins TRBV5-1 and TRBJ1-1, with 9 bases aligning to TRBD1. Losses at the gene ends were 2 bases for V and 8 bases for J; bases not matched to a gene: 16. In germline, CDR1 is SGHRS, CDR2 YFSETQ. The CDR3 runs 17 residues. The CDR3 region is CASSFDGTGLVIPEAFF. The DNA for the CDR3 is TGCGCCAGCAGCTTCGACGGGACAGGGTTGGTTATCCCCGAAGCTTTCTTT.

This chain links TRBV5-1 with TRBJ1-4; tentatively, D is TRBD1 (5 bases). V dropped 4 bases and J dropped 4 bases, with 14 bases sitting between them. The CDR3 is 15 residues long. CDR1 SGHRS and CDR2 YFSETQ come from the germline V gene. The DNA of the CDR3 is TGCGCCAGCAGCCCCGGAGGAGGGGATAATGAAAAACTGTTTTTT. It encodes CASSPGGGDNEKLFF.

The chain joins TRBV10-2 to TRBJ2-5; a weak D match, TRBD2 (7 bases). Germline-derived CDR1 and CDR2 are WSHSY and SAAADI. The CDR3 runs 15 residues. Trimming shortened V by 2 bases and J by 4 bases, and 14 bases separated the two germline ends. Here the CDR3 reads CASSEGRGARETQYF. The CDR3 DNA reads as TGCGCCAGCAGTGAGGGGAGGGGGGCGAGAGAGACCCAGTACTTC.

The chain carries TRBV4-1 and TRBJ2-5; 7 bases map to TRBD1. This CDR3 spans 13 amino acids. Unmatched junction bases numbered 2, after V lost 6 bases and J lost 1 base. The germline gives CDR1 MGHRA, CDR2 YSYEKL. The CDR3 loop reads CASRDRPQETQYF. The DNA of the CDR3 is TGCGCCAGCAGGGACAGGCCCCAAGAGACCCAGTACTTC.

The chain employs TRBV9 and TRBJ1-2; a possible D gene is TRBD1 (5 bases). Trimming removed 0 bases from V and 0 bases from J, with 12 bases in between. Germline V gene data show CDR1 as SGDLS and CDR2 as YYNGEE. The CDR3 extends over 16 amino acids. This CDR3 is CASSVAGATTNYGYTF. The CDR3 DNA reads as TGTGCCAGCAGCGTAGCCGGGGCCACCACTAACTATGGCTACACCTTC.

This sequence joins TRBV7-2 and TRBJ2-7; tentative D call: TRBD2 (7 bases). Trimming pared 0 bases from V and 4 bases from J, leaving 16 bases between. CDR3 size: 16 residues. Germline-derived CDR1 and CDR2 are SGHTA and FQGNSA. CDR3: CASSLAGGLASYEQYF. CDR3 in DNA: TGTGCCAGCAGCTTAGCGGGGGGGCTAGCGTCTTACGAGCAGTACTTC. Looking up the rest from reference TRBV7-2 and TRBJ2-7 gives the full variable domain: GAGVSQSPSNKVTEKGKDVELRCDPISGHTALYWYRQSLGQGLEFLIYFQGNSAPDKSGLPSDRFSAERTGGSVSTLTIQRTQQEDSAVYLCASSLAGGLASYEQYFGPGTRLTVT.